The 25 T cell receptor beta chains reported below all come from one sample, sequenced in a study of blood T cell repertoires in COVID-19. Data came from immunoSEQ multiplex PCR; TCRdb stores just in-frame clones and leaves some out. The data contain fewer than 350,000 clones, 70% to 90% of them seen just once; the ten biggest clones take up approximately 8.5%. Sequenced material: peripheral blood. The receptors originated from a young man with active or convalescent COVID-19.

The chain couples TRBV27 to TRBJ2-3, with 10 bases identical to TRBD1. CDR1 is MNHEY and CDR2 is SMNVEV in the germline V gene (reference sequence). After removal of 5 bases from V and 5 bases from J, the junction contained 7 bases not matched to a gene. The CDR3 is 15 residues long. The CDR3 region has the DNA TGTGCCAGCAGTCCCCGGACAGGGGGTCAAGATACGCAGTATTTT. Translating it yields CASSPRTGGQDTQYF.

The J gene is TRBJ2-7, the V gene TRBV2; D remains ambiguous. The germline V and J ends were trimmed by 5 bases and 4 bases, with 3 bases remaining between them. Germline CDR1 reads SNHLY; CDR2 reads FYNNEI. The CDR3 consists of 10 residues. The CDR3 loop reads CASSSYEQYF. Written as DNA, the CDR3 is TGTGCCAGCAGTTCTTACGAGCAGTACTTC.

The chain carries TRBV19 and TRBJ2-7, with 7 bases aligning to TRBD2. J lost 0 bases, V lost 1 base, and 3 bases had no gene match. Germline CDR1 LNHDA, CDR2 SQIVND (reference sequence). This CDR3 is 15 amino acids long. CDR3 bases: TGTGCCAGTAGTATAGTCGGCGGGGGCTCCTACGAGCAGTACTTC. It encodes CASSIVGGGSYEQYF.

The chain employs TRBV27 and TRBJ2-7; possibly TRBD1 for D (5 bases). CDR3 length: 12 amino acids. V lost 7 bases, J lost 0 bases, and 7 bases lay in between. Germline CDR1 MNHEY, CDR2 SMNVEV (reference sequence). CDR3 sequence (DNA): TGTGCCAGCACTACAGGCTCCTACGAGCAGTACTTC. Its translation: CASTTGSYEQYF.

This clone was seen a single time. This chain uses TRBV27 with TRBJ2-7; 7 positions agree with TRBD2. Trimming at V came to 5 bases and at J to 0 bases, leaving 4 bases not matched to a gene. This CDR3 contains 14 residues. Germline assignment: CDR1 MNHEY and CDR2 SMNVEV (reference sequence). CDR3 protein: CASSRTGGSYEQYF. CDR3 bases: TGTGCCAGCAGTCGGACGGGGGGCTCCTACGAGCAGTACTTC.

This clone occurred many times. The V call is TRBV4-3, the J call TRBJ1-4, with 12 bases matching TRBD1. CDR3 length: 16 amino acids. Germline values: CDR1 LGHNA, CDR2 YSLEER. V lost 0 bases, J lost 8 bases, and 4 bases stayed unmatched. The CDR3 DNA reads as TGCGCCAGCAGCCAAGATCTGGGACAGGGGGCGGAAAAACTGTTTTTT. Translated: CASSQDLGQGAEKLFF.

V and J are TRBV4-1 and TRBJ2-3; D is possibly TRBD2 (7 bases). The germline CDR1 and CDR2 sequences are MGHRA and YSYEKL. The CDR3 has 17 amino acids. The V end was cut by 6 bases, the J end by 1 base, with 20 bases between. CDR3 nucleotides: TGCGCCAGCAGTCAACCTATGAGGGGGAGGGGCACAGATACGCAGTATTTT. Its translation is CASSQPMRGRGTDTQYF.

The chain combines TRBV12-3 or TRBV12-4 with TRBJ2-7; D ambiguous. The CDR3 sequence is 12 residues long. V lost 1 base and J lost 2, with 3 bases in between. The CDR3 bases are TGTGCCAGCAGTTTAGTCACCTACGAGCAGTACTTC. Protein: CASSLVTYEQYF.

The chain joins TRBV2 to TRBJ1-6, with 7 bases aligning to TRBD1. V lost 7 bases and J lost 8; bases outside the gene matches: 11. The CDR3 length is 15 residues. Looked up from germline, CDR1 is SNHLY and CDR2 is FYNNEI. In nucleotides, the CDR3 is TGTGCCAGCACTATCACACAGGGGCGGGATTCACCCCTCCACTTT. Amino acids: CASTITQGRDSPLHF. Full variable domain (outside the CDR3, taken from reference TRBV2 and TRBJ1-6): EPEVTQTPSHQVTQMGQEVILRCVPISNHLYFYWYRQILGQKVEFLVSFYNNEISEKSEIFDDQFSVERPDGSNFTLKIRSTKLEDSAMYFCASTITQGRDSPLHFGNGTRLTVT.

The V and J genes are TRBV5-1 and TRBJ2-2, with D hard to call. Looked up from germline, CDR1 is SGHRS and CDR2 is YFSETQ. The CDR3 is 18 amino acids. V was clipped by 0 bases and J by 2 bases, with 17 bases between them. CDR3 coding DNA: TGCGCCAGCAGCTTGGGTACCAGTCCTTTTACCAACACCGGGGAGCTGTTTTTT. This translates into CASSLGTSPFTNTGELFF.

The chain couples TRBV25-1 to TRBJ2-2; the match to TRBD1 covers 10 bases. Per germline, CDR1 MGHDK and CDR2 SYGVNS. CDR3 size: 14 residues. V dropped 8 bases and J dropped 4; count of bases not matched to a gene: 4. The CDR3 loop reads CASSGTGATGELFF. The DNA of the CDR3 is TGTGCCAGCTCCGGGACAGGGGCCACCGGGGAGCTGTTTTTT.

The table lists this clone with a few counts. The rearrangement uses TRBV19 and TRBJ1-5, with D unclear. Looked up from germline, CDR1 is LNHDA and CDR2 is SQIVND (reference sequence). The CDR3 loop spans 12 amino acids. The ends were cut back, 3 bases at V and 5 bases at J, with 5 bases in the middle. The CDR3 nucleotides are TGTGCCAGTAGTATCAGCGATCAGCCCCAGCATTTT. This codes for CASSISDQPQHF.

CDR3 region: CASSGGGLHSNQPQHF. DNA of the CDR3: TGTGCCAGCTCAGGCGGGGGGTTGCATAGCAATCAGCCCCAGCATTTT. The J gene is TRBJ1-5, the V gene TRBV18; TRBD1 might be the D (5 bases). Trimming took 5 bases from V and 0 from J, leaving 14 bases between them. The germline gives CDR1 KGHSH, CDR2 LQKENI. The CDR3 extends over 16 amino acids.

The genes are TRBV7-9 and TRBJ2-3; no definite D call. V was trimmed by 3 bases and J by 3 bases, leaving 10 bases between them. Per the germline V gene, CDR1 is SEHNR and CDR2 is FQNEAQ (reference sequence). The CDR3 length is 14 residues. The CDR3 is CASSFAVATDTQYF. CDR3 DNA: TGTGCCAGCAGCTTTGCGGTGGCTACAGATACGCAGTATTTT. Together with reference TRBV7-9 and TRBJ2-3, the CDR3 gives the full variable domain: DTGVSQNPRHKITKRGQNVTFRCDPISEHNRLYWYRQTLGQGPEFLTYFQNEAQLEKSRLLSDRFSAERPKGSFSTLEIQRTEQGDSAMYLCASSFAVATDTQYFGPGTRLTVL.

The chain joins TRBV9 to TRBJ2-3; 7 nucleotides line up with TRBD2. V dropped 0 bases and J dropped 3; count of bases not matched to a gene: 7. The CDR3 has 16 residues. The V gene's germline CDR1 is SGDLS and CDR2 YYNGEE. CDR3 nucleotide sequence: TGTGCCAGCAGCGTAGAGACTAGCATTCGGACAGATACGCAGTATTTT. This gives the protein CASSVETSIRTDTQYF.

The count of this clone is one. The CDR3 DNA follows: TGCGCCAGCAGCCCCCGGACAGGGCTGCATGAGTACACTGAAGCTTTCTTT. This encodes CASSPRTGLHEYTEAFF. V and J are TRBV10-1 and TRBJ1-1; 8 bases map to TRBD1. This CDR3 spans 17 amino acids. Germline V gene data show CDR1 as WNHNN and CDR2 as SYGVQD (reference sequence). V was pared by 6 bases and J by 3 bases, with 15 bases of the junction left unmatched.

This chain links TRBV25-1 with TRBJ2-7; no definite D call. The V end was cut by 4 bases, the J end by 3 bases, with 4 bases between. The CDR3 contains 11 residues. Germline V CDR1 and CDR2: MGHDK, SYGVNS. CDR3 bases: TGTGCCAGCAGTGGGCACTACGAGCAGTACTTC. Translating gives CASSGHYEQYF.

The rearrangement joins TRBV4-3 to TRBJ1-1, with D possibly being TRBD1 (5 bases). There are 15 residues in the CDR3. Per the germline V gene, CDR1 is LGHNA and CDR2 is YSLEER. Trimming shortened V by 5 bases and J by 6 bases, and 19 bases separated the two germline ends. The chain's CDR3 is CASSTLEKGSPEAFF. The CDR3 DNA is TGCGCCAGCAGCACTCTAGAAAAGGGGTCTCCTGAAGCTTTCTTT.

The genes are TRBV4-1 and TRBJ2-1, with 7 bases identical to TRBD2. Germline V gives CDR1 MGHRA, CDR2 YSYEKL. CDR3 length: 17 amino acids. V shed 1 base and J 0 bases; nucleotides not matched to a gene: 6. CDR3 bases: TGCGCCAGCAGCCAAGTTCCCGGGGGGAGCTCCTACAATGAGCAGTTCTTC. Its translation is CASSQVPGGSSYNEQFF.

The chain uses TRBV19 and TRBJ1-6; D gene ambiguous. Germline assignment: CDR1 LNHDA and CDR2 SQIVND (reference sequence). There are 14 residues in the CDR3. V was trimmed by 6 bases and J by 5 bases, leaving 11 bases between them. The CDR3 reads CASRGRGNNSPLHF. CDR3 bases: TGTGCCAGTAGGGGCCGGGGTAATAATTCACCCCTCCACTTT.

V is TRBV20-1 and J is TRBJ2-1; 11 nucleotides align to TRBD2. The germline V gene encodes CDR1 DFQATT and CDR2 SNEGSKA (reference sequence). V shed 3 bases and J 2 bases; nucleotides not matched to a gene: 9. This CDR3 spans 17 amino acids. CDR3 coding DNA: TGCAGTGCTAGTACTAGCGGGGGACCACACCCCTACAATGAGCAGTTCTTC. Amino acid sequence: CSASTSGGPHPYNEQFF.

This sequence joins TRBV4-1 and TRBJ2-1; D may be TRBD2 (6 bases). Germline CDR1 and CDR2: MGHRA and YSYEKL. With 1 base removed from V and 9 bases from J, the gap between germline ends came to 25 bases. This CDR3 comprises 18 residues. The CDR3 is CASSQGWGTGVGRFEQFF. The CDR3 DNA is TGCGCCAGCAGCCAAGGATGGGGGACTGGGGTAGGTCGGTTTGAGCAGTTCTTC.

V gene TRBV9 combines with J gene TRBJ2-4; 8 bases are shared with TRBD2. Trimming removed 4 bases from V and 9 bases from J; junction bases left unmatched: 12. Germline V lookup: CDR1 SGDLS, CDR2 YYNGEE. The CDR3 length is 15 residues. CDR3 amino acids: CASSPGGLGAFIQYF. The CDR3 DNA reads TGTGCCAGCAGCCCCGGGGGACTAGGGGCTTTCATTCAGTACTTC.

V and J are TRBV12-3 or TRBV12-4 and TRBJ1-1; D gene unclear. Trimming removed 0 bases from V and 6 bases from J, with 5 bases in between. CDR3 size: 12 residues. The CDR3 DNA is TGTGCCAGCAGTTTAGCCCTAGCTGAAGCTTTCTTT. It encodes CASSLALAEAFF.

The gene calls are TRBV13 and TRBJ2-3; 10 bases map to TRBD2. Per germline, CDR1 PRHDT and CDR2 FYEKMQ (reference sequence). CDR3 size: 13 residues. The V segment lost 6 bases and the J segment 8 bases; nucleotides outside the gene matches: 5. This CDR3 reads CASSPPSGGTQYF. The CDR3 nucleotides read TGTGCCAGCAGTCCGCCTAGCGGGGGTACGCAGTATTTT.